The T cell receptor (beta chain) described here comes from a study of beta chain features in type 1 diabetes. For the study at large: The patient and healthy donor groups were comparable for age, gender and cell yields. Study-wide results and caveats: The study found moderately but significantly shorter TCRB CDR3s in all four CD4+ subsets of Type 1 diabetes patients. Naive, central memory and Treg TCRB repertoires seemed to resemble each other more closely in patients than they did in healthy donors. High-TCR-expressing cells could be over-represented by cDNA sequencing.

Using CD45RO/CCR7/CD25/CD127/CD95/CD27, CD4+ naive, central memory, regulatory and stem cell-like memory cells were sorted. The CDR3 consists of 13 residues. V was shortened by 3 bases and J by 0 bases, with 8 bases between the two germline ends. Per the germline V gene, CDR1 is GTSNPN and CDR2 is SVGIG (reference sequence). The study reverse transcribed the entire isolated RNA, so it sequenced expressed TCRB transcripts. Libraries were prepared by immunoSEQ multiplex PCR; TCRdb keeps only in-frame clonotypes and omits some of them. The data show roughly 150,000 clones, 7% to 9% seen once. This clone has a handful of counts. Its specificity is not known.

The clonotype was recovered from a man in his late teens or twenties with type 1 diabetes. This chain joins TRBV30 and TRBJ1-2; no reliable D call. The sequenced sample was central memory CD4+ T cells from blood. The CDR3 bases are TGTGCCTGGAGCGAAACGGCTAACTATGGCTACACCTTC. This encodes CAWSETANYGYTF. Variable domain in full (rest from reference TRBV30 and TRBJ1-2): SQTIHQWPATLVQPVGSPLSLECTVEGTSNPNLYWYRQAAGRGLQLLFYSVGIGQISSEVPQNLSASRPQDRQFILSSKKLLLSDSGFYLCAWSETANYGYTFGSGTRLTVV.